This T cell receptor beta chain is from a study of blood T cell repertoires in COVID-19. Background on the study: Acute and convalescent COVID-19 samples came from the United States, Italy and Spain. The cDNA or gDNA used as material had been derived from T cells, B-cell-depleted T cells, or PBMCs.

As originally analysed: From reference gene primer amplification, estimates of nucleated cell counts were derived. The repertoire was sequenced with immunoSEQ multiplex PCR; TCRdb's copy has only in-frame clones and lacks some. That table gives V, J and clone size, and the DNA gave D and trimming. Among tens of thousands of clones listed, about 88% were seen once. The CDR3 consists of 16 residues. With 0 bases clipped from V and 2 bases from J, the junction kept 1 base outside the gene matches. The germline V gene encodes CDR1 KGHSY and CDR2 FQNENV. This TCR was recovered from a man aged 65 to 79 with active or convalescent COVID-19. Specimen: peripheral blood. The chain links TRBV16 to TRBJ1-5; 10 bases match TRBD1. The CDR3 sequence: CASSQSGQGRNQPQHF. CDR3 coding DNA: TGTGCCAGCAGCCAATCGGGACAGGGGCGCAATCAGCCCCAGCATTTT.